Below, 9 T cell receptor beta chains from the same sample are listed, as sequenced in a study of T cell repertoires in cytomegalovirus infection. TCRdb re-analysed the reads in MiXCR, keeping a single row per CDR3 protein. The data contain 76,000 or so distinct CDR3 sequences, roughly 3.7% of them singletons. The sample consisted of PBMCs. These receptors were collected from a human donor in good health (CMV status not recorded). Some clones in this sample may be carry-over from other donors' samples.

This clonotype was observed at least ten times. This chain uses TRBV20-1 with TRBJ1-1; the D gene is possibly TRBD1 (5 bases). There are 13 residues in the CDR3. Germline assignment: CDR1 DFQATT and CDR2 SNEGSKA (reference sequence). The V gene lost 3 bases and the J gene lost 6 bases, with 14 bases spanning the gap. CDR3 residues: CSASRWGRSEAFF. The CDR3 bases are TGCAGTGCTAGTCGGTGGGGACGGTCTGAAGCTTTCTTT.

This clonotype was counted many times. This chain connects TRBV20-1 to TRBJ1-3; no reliable D call. There are 14 residues in the CDR3. Germline V gives CDR1 DFQATT, CDR2 SNEGSKA (reference sequence). The V end was cut by 6 bases, the J end by 1 base, with 13 bases between. The CDR3 sequence: CSARPDLSGNTIYF. CDR3 bases: TGCAGTGCCCGCCCCGACCTGTCTGGAAACACCATATATTTT.

This clonotype was found many times. The V and J genes are TRBV30 and TRBJ2-2; D possibly corresponds to TRBD2 (5 bases). The CDR3 spans 13 residues. The germline V and J ends were trimmed by 0 bases and 7 bases, with 9 bases remaining between them. In germline, CDR1 is GTSNPN, CDR2 SVGIG (reference sequence). Written as DNA, the CDR3 is TGTGCCTGGAGTGTGAGGGTGAACGGGGAGCTGTTTTTT. Encoded protein: CAWSVRVNGELFF. Full variable domain (remainder filled in from reference TRBV30 and TRBJ2-2): SQTIHQWPATLVQPVGSPLSLECTVEGTSNPNLYWYRQAAGRGLQLLFYSVGIGQISSEVPQNLSASRPQDRQFILSSKKLLLSDSGFYLCAWSVRVNGELFFGEGSRLTVL.

This clonotype occurred many times. This chain links TRBV3-1 with TRBJ1-5; no reliable D call. This CDR3 comprises 15 residues. The V gene lost 2 bases and the J gene lost 2 bases, with 10 bases spanning the gap. The germline V gene encodes CDR1 LGHDT and CDR2 YNNKEL (reference sequence). The CDR3 loop reads CASSQNSWGNQPQHF. CDR3 DNA: TGTGCCAGCAGCCAAAACAGTTGGGGCAATCAGCCCCAGCATTTT.

In this sample, this clonotype turned up many times. This rearrangement joins TRBV7-2 to TRBJ2-1; 10 bases fit TRBD1. Germline lookup yields CDR1 SGHTA and CDR2 FQGNSA. J lost 2 bases, V lost 1 base, and 8 bases had no gene match. CDR3 length: 18 residues. The CDR3 loop is CASSLVPGDRGPYNEQFF. The CDR3 DNA reads as TGTGCCAGCAGCTTAGTCCCGGGGGACAGGGGTCCCTACAATGAGCAGTTCTTC. The complete variable domain, with remaining parts taken from reference TRBV7-2 and TRBJ2-1, reads GAGVSQSPSNKVTEKGKDVELRCDPISGHTALYWYRQSLGQGLEFLIYFQGNSAPDKSGLPSDRFSAERTGGSVSTLTIQRTQQEDSAVYLCASSLVPGDRGPYNEQFFGPGTRLTVL.

This clonotype showed up many times. The chain carries TRBV28 and TRBJ1-1; TRBD1 agrees at 11 bases. Germline V gene data show CDR1 as MDHEN and CDR2 as SYDVKM. V trimming: 1 base; J trimming: 3 bases; junction bases outside the gene matches: 4. The CDR3 is 16 amino acids. The CDR3 nucleotides read TGTGCCAGCAGTTTATTGCCGGGACAGGGGGACACTGAAGCTTTCTTT. It specifies CASSLLPGQGDTEAFF. Variable domain in full (rest from reference TRBV28 and TRBJ1-1): DVKVTQSSRYLVKRTGEKVFLECVQDMDHENMFWYRQDPGLGLRLIYFSYDVKMKEKGDIPEGYSVSREKKERFSLILESASTNQTSMYLCASSLLPGQGDTEAFFGQGTRLTVV.

This clonotype was found many times. The chain combines TRBV20-1 with TRBJ1-3; D possibly corresponds to TRBD1 (6 bases). V lost 6 bases and J lost 4, with 13 bases in between. The germline gives CDR1 DFQATT, CDR2 SNEGSKA (reference sequence). This CDR3 has 13 amino acids. The CDR3: CSAIRGSGNTIYF. The CDR3 DNA is TGCAGTGCCATCAGGGGATCCGGAAACACCATATATTTT.

In this sample, this clonotype turned up many times. Here the CDR3 DNA reads TGTGCCAGCAGCTTTGGGACGGATGAAGCTTTCTTT. Translating gives CASSFGTDEAFF. The chain carries TRBV7-9 and TRBJ1-1; possible D gene TRBD1, 5 bases. CDR3 length equals 12 residues. CDR1 is SEHNR and CDR2 is FQNEAQ in the germline V gene (reference sequence). The ends were cut back, 3 bases at V and 7 bases at J, with 9 bases in the middle.

This clonotype was seen ten or more times. The CDR3 coding sequence is TGTGCCAGCAGCTCGACAGAAGTCGAGCAGTACTTC. This sequence encodes CASSSTEVEQYF. The chain has TRBV7-2 and TRBJ2-7, with a weak D call TRBD1 (5 bases). Per germline, CDR1 SGHTA and CDR2 FQGNSA. The CDR3 has 12 residues. Trimming took off 4 bases at V and 6 bases at J, with 10 bases between the two ends.